This T cell receptor (beta chain) stems from a study of blood T cell repertoires in COVID-19. Whole-study context: T cells, B-cell-depleted T cells, or PBMCs supplied cDNA or gDNA.

The CDR3 covers 13 residues. V was clipped by 5 bases and J by 6 bases; unmatched bases: 4. CDR1 and CDR2 from the germline V gene are SGHAT and FQNNGV. Per the study methods: Estimation of nucleated cell counts relied on the amplification of reference gene primers. Repertoires were generated with immunoSEQ multiplex PCR, while TCRdb's copy carries only in-frame clones and drops some. The V and J calls and clone size come from that table; D and trimming were worked out from the DNA. This sample carries about 200,000 clones, about 79% of them seen once, and the ten largest clones take about 13%. The chain couples TRBV11-2 to TRBJ2-1, with TRBD1 matching over 7 bases. The sequenced material came from peripheral blood. This receptor was obtained from a human donor in a cohort sampled during active COVID-19. The CDR3 loop reads CASSTNRGNEQFF. The CDR3 nucleotides read TGTGCCAGCAGCACGAACAGGGGCAATGAGCAGTTCTTC. Supplemented by reference TRBV11-2 and TRBJ2-1, the full variable domain reads EAGVAQSPRYKIIEKRQSVAFWCNPISGHATLYWYQQILGQGPKLLIQFQNNGVVDDSQLPKDRFSAERLKGVDSTLKIQPAKLEDSAVYLCASSTNRGNEQFFGPGTRLTVL.